This passage covers 24 T cell receptor beta chains from one sample sequenced in a study of cytomegalovirus exposure and HLA in healthy donors (TCRdb year 2017). Receptors were amplified or captured by the immunoSEQ multiplex PCR assay. The multiplex PCR relied on a mix of 60 forward primers for TCR Vbeta segments and 13 reverse primers for TCR Jbeta segments. The table comes from immuneACCESS by way of TCRdb, which keeps in-frame sequences with V and J called. Part of the clones is missing from these tables; in studies checked, under half for an unresolved V gene and the rest for unknown reasons. The table for this sample lists around 200,000 clones; roughly 80% of them were counted only once. Jointly, the top ten make up 1.6% of the sample. Sequencing was performed on PBMCs. The origin of the receptors is a woman under 30 in good health and CMV-seronegative.

The chain joins TRBV5-1 to TRBJ2-1; 9 nucleotides match TRBD2. This CDR3 has 17 residues. The V and J ends lost 0 bases and 3 bases, in that order; junction bases with no gene match: 7. Per germline, CDR1 SGHRS and CDR2 YFSETQ. The CDR3 DNA follows: TGCGCCAGCAGCTTGGTGGCAGCGGGAGGTAACTACAATGAGCAGTTCTTC. Its protein is CASSLVAAGGNYNEQFF.

This clone turned up a few times. J is TRBJ2-7 and V is TRBV11-2, with TRBD2 identical over 11 bases. CDR3 size: 16 residues. V gave up 5 bases and J gave up 6 bases; unmatched junction bases: 12. Germline assignment: CDR1 SGHAT and CDR2 FQNNGV. CDR3 nucleotide sequence: TGTGCCAGCAGCCGAGGGGGACTAGCGGAGGGTGGCGAGCAGTACTTC. Residues: CASSRGGLAEGGEQYF.

The chain has TRBV19 and TRBJ1-5, with D possibly being TRBD1 (6 bases). The CDR3 is 15 residues long. The V end was cut by 4 bases, the J end by 1 base, with 11 bases between. Germline CDR1 is LNHDA and CDR2 is SQIVND (reference sequence). The CDR3, as DNA: TGTGCCAGTAGTACCAAAACAGGGAGCAATCAGCCCCAGCATTTT. This codes for CASSTKTGSNQPQHF.

The genes are TRBV5-1 and TRBJ1-2; no firm D call. The germline CDR1 and CDR2 sequences are SGHRS and YFSETQ. Trimming cost V 0 bases and J 7 bases, with 13 bases left between them. The CDR3 covers 14 residues. CDR3 protein: CASSLAGREAGYTF. The CDR3 DNA sequence: TGCGCCAGCAGCTTGGCCGGGAGGGAGGCTGGCTACACCTTC.

The chain employs TRBV29-1 and TRBJ2-1; D perhaps matches TRBD2 (6 bases). V was pared by 0 bases and J by 6 bases, with 9 bases between. This CDR3 is built from 13 residues. Germline CDR1 reads SQVTM; CDR2 reads ANQGSEA. The chain's CDR3 is CSVEEGGTNEQFF. The DNA for the CDR3 is TGCAGCGTTGAAGAAGGAGGGACCAATGAGCAGTTCTTC.

This clone was detected only a few times. This rearrangement joins TRBV6-1 to TRBJ1-6; D might be TRBD1 (6 bases). CDR3 size: 16 residues. Trimming removed 3 bases at V and 9 bases at J, with 18 bases between. In germline, CDR1 is MNHNS, CDR2 SASEGT. CDR3 DNA: TGTGCCAGCAGTGACCGACAGGCCAGACAAGGTTCACCCCTCCACTTT. Its protein is CASSDRQARQGSPLHF.

The gene calls are TRBV5-6 and TRBJ2-3; TRBD1 might be the D (6 bases). Germline assignment: CDR1 SGHDT and CDR2 YYEEEE. Between the trimmed V and J ends, which lost 7 bases and 0 bases, there was a span of 15 bases. The CDR3 is 15 residues long. Here the CDR3 reads CASQWWDTSTDTQYF. The CDR3 region has the DNA TGTGCCAGCCAGTGGTGGGACACTAGCACAGATACGCAGTATTTT.

The chain joins TRBV6-4 to TRBJ2-5; 8 bases align to TRBD1. The CDR3 contains 16 residues. J was trimmed by 5 bases and V by 2 bases; bases with no gene match: 10. Germline V gene sequence: CDR1 MRHNA, CDR2 SNTAGT. The CDR3, as DNA: TGTGCCAGCAGTGACCGCAGGGGGCATAGTGGCGAGACCCAGTACTTC. Amino acids: CASSDRRGHSGETQYF.

This sequence joins TRBV29-1 and TRBJ2-1, with 10 bases that match TRBD2. The CDR3 totals 15 residues. In germline, CDR1 is SQVTM, CDR2 ANQGSEA. Germline trimming cut 5 bases from V and 5 bases from J; bases unmatched to any gene: 9. The CDR3 bases are TGCAGCGTTCCCACCGGGACTAGCGCAAACAATGAGCAGTTCTTC. Its protein is CSVPTGTSANNEQFF.

This clone was seen only a few times. This chain links TRBV7-9 with TRBJ1-5, with TRBD1 identical over 8 bases. Germline loops: CDR1 SEHNR, CDR2 FQNEAQ (reference sequence). With 5 bases clipped from V and 4 bases from J, the junction kept 19 bases outside the gene matches. The CDR3 runs 19 residues. The CDR3 reads CASSLSPGQGGRSNQPQHF. Here the CDR3 DNA reads TGTGCCAGCAGCCTATCTCCTGGACAGGGAGGGAGGTCAAATCAGCCCCAGCATTTT.

V gene TRBV2 combines with J gene TRBJ1-4, with 10 nucleotides matching TRBD1. The CDR3 totals 15 residues. Germline lookup yields CDR1 SNHLY and CDR2 FYNNEI. V was clipped by 7 bases and J by 4 bases; unmatched bases: 6. CDR3 amino acids: CASNVRTGGNEKLFF. The CDR3 DNA sequence: TGTGCCAGCAACGTCAGGACAGGGGGTAATGAAAAACTGTTTTTT.

The chain joins TRBV28 to TRBJ1-5, with 7 nucleotides matching TRBD1. CDR3 length: 13 residues. Trimming removed 7 bases from V and 7 bases from J; junction bases left unmatched: 7. CDR1 MDHEN and CDR2 SYDVKM come from the germline V gene. DNA of the CDR3: TGTGCCAGCATCTCCGGGACAGAACAGCCCCAGCATTTT. The encoded protein is CASISGTEQPQHF.

The rearrangement uses TRBV7-2 and TRBJ2-7; D ambiguous. This CDR3 is 15 amino acids long. The V gene's germline CDR1 is SGHTA and CDR2 FQGNSA. The V gene lost 0 bases and the J gene lost 2 bases, with 11 bases spanning the gap. In nucleotides, the CDR3 is TGTGCCAGCAGCTTAGCTCTGACCCAGGCCTACGAGCAGTACTTC. Translation gives CASSLALTQAYEQYF.

The chain employs TRBV25-1 and TRBJ1-1; TRBD1 matches at 8 bases. The CDR3 contains 14 residues. V lost 5 bases and J lost 2; bases outside the gene matches: 4. Per germline, CDR1 MGHDK and CDR2 SYGVNS. The CDR3 region has the DNA TGTGCCAGCAGTAGACAGGGGTATAACACTGAAGCTTTCTTT. This gives the protein CASSRQGYNTEAFF.

The rearrangement joins TRBV6-6 to TRBJ2-7, with D possibly TRBD1 on 6 matching bases. Germline assignment: CDR1 MNHNY and CDR2 SVGAGI (reference sequence). The CDR3 covers 15 residues. Trimming removed 6 bases from V and 0 bases from J, with 15 bases in between. For the CDR3, the DNA is TGTGCCAGCAGGGGATATACAGGGCCCTCCTACGAGCAGTACTTC. This encodes CASRGYTGPSYEQYF.

CDR3 sequence (DNA): TGTGCCATCAGTGAGTCGACGGGTAGCGGTAACACCGGGGAGCTGTTTTTT. It translates to CAISESTGSGNTGELFF. The chain is built from TRBV10-3 and TRBJ2-2, with D possibly matching TRBD2 (6 bases). Trimming cost V 0 bases and J 2 bases, with 13 bases left between them. CDR3 length equals 17 residues. The V gene's germline CDR1 is ENHRY and CDR2 SYGVKD.

The chain has TRBV28 and TRBJ1-4; D not certain. CDR1 is MDHEN, CDR2 SYDVKM, per germline. The CDR3 is 11 residues long. V dropped 10 bases and J dropped 8 bases, with 11 bases sitting between them. The CDR3 nucleotides read TGTGCCACCAGGAGGCGGGAAAAACTGTTTTTT. It codes for CATRRREKLFF.

In DNA form, the CDR3 reads TGCAGCGGGAAGACCGGCTCTAGCGGGAGGGCCGCAGATACGCAGTATTTT. It encodes CSGKTGSSGRAADTQYF. The rearrangement joins TRBV29-1 to TRBJ2-3; the match to TRBD2 covers 12 bases. Germline trimming cut 7 bases from V and 4 bases from J; bases unmatched to any gene: 15. Germline CDR1 reads SQVTM; CDR2 reads ANQGSEA. The length of the CDR3 is 17 residues.

The rearrangement links TRBV7-2 to TRBJ2-5, with 10 bases matching TRBD2. The CDR3 extends over 14 amino acids. V shed 5 bases and J 5 bases; nucleotides not matched to a gene: 5. Germline values: CDR1 SGHTA, CDR2 FQGNSA. DNA of the CDR3: TGTGCCAGCAGCACTCAGCGGGGGGGCGAGACCCAGTACTTC. This codes for CASSTQRGGETQYF.

The chain combines TRBV9 with TRBJ2-5, with a weak D call TRBD1 (5 bases). The germline gives CDR1 SGDLS, CDR2 YYNGEE. The CDR3 is 15 residues long. The V gene lost 0 bases and the J gene lost 1 base, with 10 bases spanning the gap. CDR3 amino acids: CASSVALGVQETQYF. CDR3 DNA: TGTGCCAGCAGCGTAGCTCTAGGGGTCCAAGAGACCCAGTACTTC.

The chain uses TRBV28 and TRBJ2-5, with TRBD2 matching over 10 bases. In germline, CDR1 is MDHEN, CDR2 SYDVKM. V dropped 6 bases and J dropped 5; count of bases not matched to a gene: 18. CDR3 length: 18 amino acids. CDR3 nucleotides: TGTGCCAGCAGGTCCCATGGGCTAGCGGGAGAGTTGGGGGAGACCCAGTACTTC. As protein: CASRSHGLAGELGETQYF.

The chain joins TRBV19 to TRBJ1-2; tentative D call: TRBD1 (6 bases). Trimming shortened V by 11 bases and J by 0 bases, and 10 bases separated the two germline ends. Germline V gene data show CDR1 as LNHDA and CDR2 as SQIVND (reference sequence). This CDR3 has 12 residues. The CDR3 DNA is TGTGCCTGCAGGGGAGCTAACTATGGCTACACCTTC. It encodes CACRGANYGYTF. The whole variable domain, remainder taken from reference TRBV19 and TRBJ1-2, is DGGITQSPKYLFRKEGQNVTLSCEQNLNHDAMYWYRQDPGQGLRLIYYSQIVNDFQKGDIAEGYSVSREKKESFPLTVTSAQKNPTAFYLCACRGANYGYTFGSGTRLTVV.

V is TRBV5-1 and J is TRBJ2-7, with TRBD1 identical over 10 bases. The V and J ends lost 2 bases and 6 bases, in that order; junction bases with no gene match: 5. The CDR3 totals 14 residues. CDR1 and CDR2 from the germline V gene are SGHRS and YFSETQ. CDR3 in DNA: TGCGCCAGCAGCTTACACCGGGACAGGGGCGAGCAGTACTTC. Amino acids: CASSLHRDRGEQYF. The variable domain in full, completed from reference TRBV5-1 and TRBJ2-7, reads KAGVTQTPRYLIKTRGQQVTLSCSPISGHRSVSWYQQTPGQGLQFLFEYFSETQRNKGNFPGRFSGRQFSNSRSEMNVSTLELGDSALYLCASSLHRDRGEQYFGPGTRLTVT.

This clone appeared a single time. This sequence joins TRBV28 and TRBJ1-1, with 9 bases aligning to TRBD1. V was pared by 5 bases and J by 4 bases, with 11 bases of the junction left unmatched. The V gene's germline CDR1 is MDHEN and CDR2 SYDVKM. The CDR3 is made up of 16 amino acids. The CDR3 DNA reads TGTGCCAGCAGTCTTGGGACAGGGCGGGTCAGCACTGAAGCTTTCTTT. Residues: CASSLGTGRVSTEAFF.